The TCR beta chain under discussion was sequenced for a study of CD8+ T cells in alopecia areata. Across the study: Treated patients took oral tofacitinib at 5 to 10 mg twice daily.

Extracted RNA was reverse transcribed, and the resulting cDNA served as sequencing template. Profiling relied on immunoSEQ multiplex PCR, and the TCRdb table lists in-frame clones only, not all of them. The data show 200,000 to 250,000 clones, approximately 40% seen once. The CDR3 length is 15 residues. The V and J ends lost 2 bases and 0 bases respectively, with 8 bases between them. Germline V gene lookup returns CDR1 SGHAT and CDR2 FQNNGV. The sample's treatment: oral pan-JAK inhibitor, 5-10 mg twice daily. This chain joins TRBV11-2 and TRBJ2-1, with D unresolved. The input for sequencing was CD4+ T cells sorted from blood, taken at approximately week 36, from a patient treated with tofacitinib. This receptor was taken from a human donor with alopecia areata. As DNA, the CDR3 is TGTGCCAGCAGCTTATCTTCTAGCTCCTACAATGAGCAGTTCTTC. Protein: CASSLSSSSYNEQFF.